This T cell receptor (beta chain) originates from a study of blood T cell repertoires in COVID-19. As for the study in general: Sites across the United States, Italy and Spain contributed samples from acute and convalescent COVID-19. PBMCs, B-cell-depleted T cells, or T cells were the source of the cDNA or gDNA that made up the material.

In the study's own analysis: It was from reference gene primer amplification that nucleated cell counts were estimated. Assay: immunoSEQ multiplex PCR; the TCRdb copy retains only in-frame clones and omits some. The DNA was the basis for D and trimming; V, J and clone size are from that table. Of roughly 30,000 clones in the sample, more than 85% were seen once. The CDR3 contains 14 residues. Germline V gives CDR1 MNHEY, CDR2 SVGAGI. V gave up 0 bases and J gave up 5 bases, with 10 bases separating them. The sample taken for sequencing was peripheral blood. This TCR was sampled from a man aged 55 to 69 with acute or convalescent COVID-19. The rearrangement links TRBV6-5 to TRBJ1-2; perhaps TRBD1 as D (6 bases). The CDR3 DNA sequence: TGTGCCAGCAGTTACTCTGGGACACCGTATGGCTACACCTTC. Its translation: CASSYSGTPYGYTF.